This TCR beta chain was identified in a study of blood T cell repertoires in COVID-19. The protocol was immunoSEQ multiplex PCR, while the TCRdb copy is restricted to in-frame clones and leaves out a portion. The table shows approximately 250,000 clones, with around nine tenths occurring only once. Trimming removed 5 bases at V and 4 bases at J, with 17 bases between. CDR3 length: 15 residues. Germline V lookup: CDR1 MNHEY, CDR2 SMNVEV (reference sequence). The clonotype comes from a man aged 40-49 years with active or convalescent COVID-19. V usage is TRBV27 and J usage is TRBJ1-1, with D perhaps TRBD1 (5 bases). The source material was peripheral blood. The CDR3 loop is CASSRMGLQGTEAFF. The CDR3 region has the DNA TGTGCCAGCAGTCGTATGGGTCTTCAGGGCACTGAAGCTTTCTTT.